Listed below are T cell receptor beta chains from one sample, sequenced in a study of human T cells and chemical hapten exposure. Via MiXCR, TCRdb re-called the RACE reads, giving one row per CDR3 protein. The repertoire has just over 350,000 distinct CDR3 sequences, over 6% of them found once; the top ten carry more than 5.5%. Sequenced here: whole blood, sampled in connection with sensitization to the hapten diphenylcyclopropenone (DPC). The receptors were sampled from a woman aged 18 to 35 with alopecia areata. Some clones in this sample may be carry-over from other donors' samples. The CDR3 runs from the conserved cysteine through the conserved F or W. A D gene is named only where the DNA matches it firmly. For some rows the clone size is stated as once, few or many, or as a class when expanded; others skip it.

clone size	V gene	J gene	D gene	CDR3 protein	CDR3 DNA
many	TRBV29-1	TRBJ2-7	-	CSPPWTAVYEQYF	TGCAGCCCCCCCTGGACAGCCGTCTACGAGCAGTACTTC
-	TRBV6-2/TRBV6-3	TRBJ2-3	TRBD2	CASSYSPLAGGSLTDTQYF	TGTGCCAGCAGTTACTCGCCACTAGCGGGGGGCTCACTCACAGATACGCAGTATTTT
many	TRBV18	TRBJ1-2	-	CASSPPGYGYTF	TGTGCCAGCTCACCACCGGGCTACGGCTACACCTTC
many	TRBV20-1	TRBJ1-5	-	CSASREENQPQHF	TGCAGTGCTTCCCGGGAAGAGAATCAGCCCCAGCATTTT
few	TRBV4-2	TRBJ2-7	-	CASSRETKSYEQYF	TGTGCCAGCAGCCGCGAGACTAAATCCTACGAGCAGTACTTC
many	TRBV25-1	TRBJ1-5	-	CASSGPTGPQHF	TGTGCCAGCAGTGGTCCGACGGGGCCCCAGCATTTT
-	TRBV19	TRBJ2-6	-	CASKSQGANVLTF	TGTGCCAGTAAAAGTCAGGGGGCCAACGTCCTGACTTTC
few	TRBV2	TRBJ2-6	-	CASNRQISGANVLTF	TGTGCCAGCAATAGGCAGATCTCTGGGGCCAACGTCCTGACTTTC
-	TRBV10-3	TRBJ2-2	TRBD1	CAISLRDRGLNTGELFF	TGTGCCATCAGCTTACGCGACAGGGGACTTAACACCGGGGAGCTGTTTTTT
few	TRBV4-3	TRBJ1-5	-	CASSQDQGRGNQPQHF	TGCGCCAGCAGCCAAGATCAAGGACGGGGCAATCAGCCCCAGCATTTT
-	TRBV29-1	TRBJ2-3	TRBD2	CSVEGGLGDSTDTQYF	TGCAGCGTTGAAGGGGGACTAGGGGACAGCACAGATACGCAGTATTTT
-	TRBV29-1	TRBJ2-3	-	CSVEDKRVNTQYF	TGCAGCGTTGAAGATAAGCGGGTAAATACGCAGTATTTT
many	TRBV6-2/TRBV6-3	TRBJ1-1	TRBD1	CASTLTGFRNTEAFF	TGTGCCAGCACCCTGACAGGGTTCAGGAACACTGAAGCTTTCTTT
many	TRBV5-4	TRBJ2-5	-	CASGGPETQYF	TGTGCCAGCGGGGGCCCAGAGACCCAGTACTTC
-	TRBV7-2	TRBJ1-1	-	CASSPRAEGTEAFF	TGTGCCAGCAGCCCCAGGGCAGAGGGAACTGAAGCTTTCTTT
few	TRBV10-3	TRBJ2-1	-	CAISESDSYNEQFF	TGTGCCATCAGTGAGTCGGACAGCTACAATGAGCAGTTCTTC
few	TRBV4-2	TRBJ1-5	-	CASSLQLTSQPQHF	TGTGCCAGCAGCCTCCAACTGACGAGTCAGCCCCAGCATTTT
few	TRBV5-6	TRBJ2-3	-	CASSGIGDTQYF	TGTGCCAGCAGCGGGATCGGGGATACGCAGTATTTT
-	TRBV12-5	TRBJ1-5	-	CASMLVAGMPQHF	TGTGCTAGTATGTTAGTTGCTGGAATGCCCCAGCATTTT
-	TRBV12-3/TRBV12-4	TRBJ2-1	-	CASGPRYGNDEQFF	TGTGCCAGCGGCCCCCGCTACGGTAACGATGAGCAGTTCTTC
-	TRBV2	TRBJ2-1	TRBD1	CASSPQGGQGEQFF	TGTGCCAGCAGTCCCCAAGGGGGCCAGGGTGAGCAGTTCTTC
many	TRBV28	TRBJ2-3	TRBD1	CASSAGGGADTQYF	TGTGCCAGCAGCGCAGGGGGCGGAGCAGATACGCAGTATTTT
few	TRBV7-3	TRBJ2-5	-	CASSFQWGETQYF	TGTGCCAGCAGTTTCCAATGGGGTGAGACCCAGTACTTC
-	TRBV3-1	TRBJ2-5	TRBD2	CASSPPGLGMGETQYF	TGTGCCAGCAGCCCTCCGGGACTAGGAATGGGAGAGACCCAGTACTTC
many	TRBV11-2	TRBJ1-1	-	CASKTLNTEAFF	TGTGCCAGCAAAACGCTGAACACTGAAGCTTTCTTT
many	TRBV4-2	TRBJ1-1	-	CASSQEVGKGSTEAFF	TGTGCCAGCAGCCAAGAAGTCGGGAAGGGTAGCACTGAAGCTTTCTTT
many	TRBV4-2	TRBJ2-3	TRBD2	CASSRTAAGGTDTQYF	TGTGCCAGCAGCCGGACGGCAGCGGGGGGCACAGATACGCAGTATTTT
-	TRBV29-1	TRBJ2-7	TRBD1	CSVEFRDRGREQYF	TGCAGCGTTGAGTTCCGGGACAGAGGTCGCGAGCAGTACTTC
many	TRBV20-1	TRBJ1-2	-	CSASQVGILDYGYTF	TGCAGTGCTAGCCAGGTTGGGATCCTTGATTATGGCTACACCTTC
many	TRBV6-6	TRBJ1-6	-	CASSYAGDYVNSPLHF	TGTGCCAGCAGTTATGCAGGGGACTATGTCAATTCACCCCTCCACTTT
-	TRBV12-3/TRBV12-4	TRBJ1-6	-	CASSYDRTYNSPLHF	TGTGCCAGCAGTTACGACAGGACCTATAATTCACCCCTCCACTTT
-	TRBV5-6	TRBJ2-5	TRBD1	CASSSKIPQGRGQETQYF	TGTGCCAGCAGCTCCAAAATCCCACAGGGGCGAGGGCAAGAGACCCAGTACTTC
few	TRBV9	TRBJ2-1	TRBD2	CASSRSGGAFNEQFF	TGTGCCAGCAGCCGTTCCGGGGGGGCCTTCAATGAGCAGTTCTTC
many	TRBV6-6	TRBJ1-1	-	CASSYSTNTEAFF	TGTGCCAGCAGTTACTCGACGAACACTGAAGCTTTCTTT
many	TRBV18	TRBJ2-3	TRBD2	CASSRDSGVSDTQYF	TGTGCCAGCTCACGGGATAGCGGGGTCTCAGATACGCAGTATTTT
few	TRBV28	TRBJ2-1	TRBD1	CATLLGTGDNEQFF	TGTGCCACATTACTGGGGACAGGAGACAATGAGCAGTTCTTC
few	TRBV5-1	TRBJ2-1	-	CASSQRDEQFF	TGCGCCAGCAGCCAAAGGGATGAGCAGTTCTTC